This is a list of T cell receptor beta chains from one sample in a study of CD8+ T cells in alopecia areata. Data came from immunoSEQ multiplex PCR; TCRdb stores just in-frame clones and leaves some out. Of 120,000 or so clones listed, around 50% were seen once; the top ten hold over 9.5%. The sequenced sample consisted of NKG2D-low CD8+ T cells sorted from blood. The source is a human donor with alopecia areata. Each CDR3 is given with its conserved first and last residue. A D gene is named only where the DNA matches it firmly. Clone sizes are given selectively: once, few, many, or a class where the clone is expanded.

TRBV29-1	.	TRBD2	TRBJ2-5	12	TGCAGCGTCCCGTCTAGCGGGGAGACCCAGTACTTC	CSVPSSGETQYF
TRBV29-1	.	.	TRBJ2-7	11	TGCAGCGCCTCACAGGGATGGGAGCAGTACTTC	CSASQGWEQYF
TRBV2	.	.	TRBJ2-7	12	TGTGCCAGCAGCGCGGACACCTACGAGCAGTACTTC	CASSADTYEQYF
TRBV30	.	TRBD1	TRBJ1-1	13	TGTGCCGGCGAGGGGACAGTGAACACTGAAGCTTTCTTT	CAGEGTVNTEAFF
TRBV10-3	.	.	TRBJ2-1	13	TGTGCCATTCTAGACCTCATCGACAATGAGCAGTTCTTC	CAILDLIDNEQFF
TRBV29-1	.	TRBD2	TRBJ2-5	16	TGCAGCGTTGAAGGGGGGACTAGTGGCAGACAAGAGACCCAGTACTTC	CSVEGGTSGRQETQYF
TRBV29-1	.	TRBD1	TRBJ2-7	12	TGCAGCCTTCGGGACAGGGAGGACGAGCAGTACTTC	CSLRDREDEQYF
TRBV30	.	TRBD1	TRBJ1-2	13	TGTGCCTGGAGTGACAGGGGATTCTATGGCTACACCTTC	CAWSDRGFYGYTF
TRBV29-1	few	.	TRBJ2-5	14	TGCAGCGTTGAAGGCCAGGTCGTACAAGAGACCCAGTACTTC	CSVEGQVVQETQYF
TRBV29-1	few	.	TRBJ1-1	13	TGCAGCGTTGTCGCAGGGTCGGTCACTGAAGCTTTCTTT	CSVVAGSVTEAFF
TRBV2	.	TRBD2	TRBJ2-5	16	TGTGCCAGCAGTTACTCTCAGCGGGGGGGCCAAGAGACCCAGTACTTC	CASSYSQRGGQETQYF
TRBV2	once	.	TRBJ2-1	14	TGTGCCACTCCAAGCACCACCCCATACAATGAGCAGTTCTTC	CATPSTTPYNEQFF
TRBV4-2	.	TRBD2	TRBJ2-7	16	TGTGCCAGCAGCCGGGGGCTAGCGGGAGAGGCCTACGAGCAGTACTTC	CASSRGLAGEAYEQYF
TRBV5-4	.	.	TRBJ1-1	14	TGTGCCAGCAGCGGCGGACAGTTGAACACTGAAGCTTTCTTT	CASSGGQLNTEAFF
TRBV13	few	.	TRBJ2-7	14	TGTGCCAGCAGCCTGCGGGGTCGTAGGCACGAGCAGTACTTC	CASSLRGRRHEQYF
TRBV13	once	.	TRBJ2-2	16	TGTGCCAGCAGCGTAACAGGGCCCACGAACACCGGGGAGCTGTTTTTT	CASSVTGPTNTGELFF